Shown below are 14 T cell receptor beta chains from a single sample sequenced in a study of T cell changes during pregnancy in multiple sclerosis. The protocol was immunoSEQ multiplex PCR, while the TCRdb copy is restricted to in-frame clones and leaves out a portion. The repertoire includes tens of thousands of clones, roughly 94% of them detected once, and roughly 0.81% sits in the top ten. The material sequenced was peripheral blood, taken in the third trimester of pregnancy. Source of these receptors: a female donor with multiple sclerosis, enrolled in a pregnancy study.

The chain is built from TRBV6-1 and TRBJ2-2; 10 nucleotides align to TRBD2. This CDR3 contains 15 residues. The V and J ends lost 0 bases and 7 bases, in that order; junction bases with no gene match: 2. CDR1 is MNHNS and CDR2 is SASEGT in the germline V gene. The CDR3 sequence: CASSEAASGSGELFF. In DNA form, the CDR3 reads TGTGCCAGCAGTGAAGCGGCTAGCGGGAGCGGGGAGCTGTTTTTT.

The chain couples TRBV5-1 to TRBJ2-5, with D possibly matching TRBD1 (5 bases). The DNA end favors TRBJ2-7, so the J call may be wrong. The CDR3 covers 15 residues. Germline assignment: CDR1 SGHRS and CDR2 YFSETQ. The CDR3 nucleotides are TGCGCCAGCAGCTTGGGACAGATGAGCTCCTACGAGCAGTACTTC. This codes for CASSLGQMSSYEQYF.

CDR3 amino acids: CASSPVDSGDTQYF. The CDR3 DNA reads TGCGCCAGCAGCCCCGTAGATAGCGGAGATACGCAGTATTTT. The chain joins TRBV5-1 to TRBJ2-3; weak D call: TRBD2 (6 bases). The V gene lost 4 bases and the J gene lost 5 bases, with 14 bases spanning the gap. The CDR3 has 14 amino acids. CDR1 is SGHRS, CDR2 YFSETQ, per germline.

This chain links TRBV23-1 with TRBJ2-1; 8 nucleotides line up with TRBD2. TRBV23-1 is recorded as an ORF, its role being uncertain. The CDR3 has 16 residues. V was pared by 6 bases and J by 1 base, with 8 bases of the junction left unmatched. CDR3 sequence (DNA): TGCGCCAGCAGGGGGAGCGGGAGCACGTCCTACAATGAGCAGTTCTTC. This sequence encodes CASRGSGSTSYNEQFF.

This clone was found once. This chain links TRBV5-1 with TRBJ2-7; D is possibly TRBD2 (6 bases). With 4 bases removed from V and 6 bases from J, the gap between germline ends came to 14 bases. The CDR3 is made up of 13 amino acids. Germline CDR1 and CDR2: SGHRS and YFSETQ. Written as DNA, the CDR3 is TGCGCCAGCAGCGGTGAGCGGGCTAGCGAGCAGTACTTC. Amino acids: CASSGERASEQYF.

The J gene is TRBJ2-2, the V gene TRBV4-1; no firm D call. V lost 0 bases, J lost 1 base, and 9 bases lay in between. The germline V gene encodes CDR1 MGHRA and CDR2 YSYEKL. The CDR3 spans 16 residues. DNA for the CDR3: TGCGCCAGCAGCCAAGATCGACTGGGGAACACCGGGGAGCTGTTTTTT. Its protein product is CASSQDRLGNTGELFF.

This chain connects TRBV30 to TRBJ2-7, with D possibly matching TRBD1 (6 bases). Germline-derived CDR1 and CDR2 are GTSNPN and SVGIG (reference sequence). The CDR3 extends over 11 amino acids. The V end lost 1 base, the J end lost 9 bases, and 10 bases lay between the germline ends. The DNA for the CDR3 is TGTGCCTGGAGTGGGGGGCAGGCGCAGTACTTC. Translating it yields CAWSGGQAQYF.

The chain is built from TRBV28 and TRBJ2-1; 8 bases line up with TRBD2. The CDR3 has 16 amino acids. V gave up 4 bases and J gave up 5 bases; unmatched junction bases: 10. Germline V CDR1 and CDR2: MDHEN, SYDVKM. The CDR3 reads CASSSFTGGPNNEQFF. CDR3 nucleotides: TGTGCCAGCAGTTCATTTACGGGAGGGCCAAACAATGAGCAGTTCTTC.

The V call is TRBV5-1, the J call TRBJ2-7; D is ambiguous. Germline V gene data show CDR1 as SGHRS and CDR2 as YFSETQ. Between the trimmed V and J ends, which lost 3 bases and 3 bases, there was a span of 4 bases. This CDR3 has 11 residues. Here the CDR3 reads CASSSYYEQYF. For the CDR3, the DNA is TGCGCCAGCAGCTCTTACTACGAGCAGTACTTC.

This chain uses TRBV12-5 with TRBJ1-2, with 8 bases lining up with TRBD1. Germline assignment: CDR1 LGHNT and CDR2 FRNRAP. V lost 3 bases to trimming and J lost 3 bases; unmatched junction nucleotides: 15. The CDR3 totals 18 residues. CDR3 sequence: CASGFWPLTGADHYGYTF. CDR3 coding DNA: TGTGCTAGTGGTTTCTGGCCCCTGACAGGGGCGGACCACTATGGCTACACCTTC.

The chain combines TRBV18 with TRBJ2-3, with 10 bases matching TRBD2. There are 16 residues in the CDR3. V lost 0 bases and J lost 8; bases outside the gene matches: 8. The germline V gene has CDR1 KGHSH and CDR2 LQKENI. This CDR3 is CASSPPTSGDFGTQYF. CDR3 coding DNA: TGTGCCAGCTCACCACCAACTAGCGGGGACTTTGGTACGCAGTATTTT.

V and J are TRBV19 and TRBJ2-1; 10 bases line up with TRBD1. J lost 16 bases, V lost 4 bases, and 10 bases had no gene match. The CDR3 covers 13 residues. Germline V CDR1 and CDR2: LNHDA, SQIVND (reference sequence). The CDR3 DNA follows: TGTGCCAGTAGTACCCTCGGGACAGGGGACCATTTCTTC. This sequence encodes CASSTLGTGDHFF.

This clone showed up just once. The chain recombines TRBV29-1 with TRBJ2-3, with D tentatively TRBD1 (6 bases). CDR1 SQVTM and CDR2 ANQGSEA come from the germline V gene. The CDR3 loop spans 15 amino acids. Trimming cost V 1 base and J 6 bases, with 17 bases left between them. The CDR3 sequence: CSVEGSVRGADTQYF. Written as DNA, the CDR3 is TGCAGCGTTGAAGGCTCCGTCAGGGGCGCGGATACGCAGTATTTT.

This sequence joins TRBV7-2 and TRBJ2-7; 12 positions match TRBD2. V trimming: 0 bases; J trimming: 2 bases; junction bases outside the gene matches: 14. CDR3 length: 20 residues. The germline V gene encodes CDR1 SGHTA and CDR2 FQGNSA. The CDR3 loop reads CASSLAGASGRAAQTYEQYF. The DNA for the CDR3 is TGTGCCAGCAGCTTAGCAGGCGCTAGCGGGAGGGCCGCCCAAACCTACGAGCAGTACTTC.